These 14 T cell receptor beta chains were sequenced from one sample in a study of siplizumab effects on memory and regulatory T cells. Clones were read by immunoSEQ multiplex PCR, and TCRdb kept only the in-frame ones, dropping some. The data hold tens of thousands of clones, with 95% to 98% observed a single time. Sequenced: naive CD4+ T cells sorted from blood. Receptors were obtained from a human donor in good health.

The chain is built from TRBV13 and TRBJ1-6; D not resolved. The CDR3 spans 14 residues. Germline V gives CDR1 PRHDT, CDR2 FYEKMQ (reference sequence). Trimming took 5 bases from V and 10 from J, leaving 15 bases between them. In DNA form, the CDR3 reads TGTGCCAGCAGCCGTGGATCTATCGGGTCACCCCTCCACTTT. Translation gives CASSRGSIGSPLHF.

V usage is TRBV7-3 and J usage is TRBJ2-7; D is possibly TRBD2 (6 bases). There are 15 residues in the CDR3. V shed 4 bases and J shed 4 bases, with 17 bases lying between them. Looked up from germline, CDR1 is SGHTA and CDR2 is FQGTGA. The CDR3 sequence is CASSSRHQGGYEQYF. CDR3 DNA: TGTGCCAGCAGCTCCCGACATCAAGGAGGGTACGAGCAGTACTTC.

Regarding this clone: Other DNA sequences within the sample encode an identical CDR3. This chain joins TRBV5-4 and TRBJ2-7; D may correspond to TRBD1 or TRBD2 (5 bases each). The germline V gene has CDR1 SGHNT and CDR2 YYREEE (reference sequence). The CDR3 covers 13 residues. V was clipped by 1 base and J by 5 bases, with 10 bases between them. CDR3 DNA sequence: TGTGCCAGCAGCTTGTCAGGGACCCACGAGCAGTACTTC. Encoded protein: CASSLSGTHEQYF. The full variable domain, completed using reference TRBV5-4 and TRBJ2-7, is ETGVTQSPTHLIKTRGQQVTLRCSSQSGHNTVSWYQQALGQGPQFIFQYYREEENGRGNFPPRFSGLQFPNYSSELNVNALELDDSALYLCASSLSGTHEQYFGPGTRLTVT.

The count of this clone is one. The CDR3 region is CASSQVRQAVNTEAFF. The DNA for the CDR3 is TGCGCCAGCAGCCAAGTGAGGCAGGCGGTGAACACTGAAGCTTTCTTT. V gene TRBV4-1 combines with J gene TRBJ1-1; D gene uncertain. The CDR3 runs 16 residues. Per the germline V gene, CDR1 is MGHRA and CDR2 is YSYEKL. The V end lost 1 base, the J end lost 0 bases, and 12 bases lay between the germline ends.

CDR3 sequence: CASSFGRAGGGETQYF. DNA for the CDR3: TGCGCCAGCAGCTTCGGCCGAGCGGGAGGGGGAGAGACCCAGTACTTC. This sequence joins TRBV5-1 and TRBJ2-5; TRBD2 matches 10 bases. V was clipped by 2 bases and J by 4 bases; unmatched bases: 8. Germline loops: CDR1 SGHRS, CDR2 YFSETQ. The CDR3 runs to 16 residues.

The rearrangement joins TRBV28 to TRBJ2-2, with D perhaps matching TRBD1 or TRBD2 (5 bases each). The V gene's germline CDR1 is MDHEN and CDR2 SYDVKM. CDR3 length: 12 amino acids. CDR3 residues: CATGRDPGELFF. The CDR3 DNA sequence: TGTGCTACAGGCCGGGACCCCGGGGAGCTGTTTTTT.

This clone was detected only once. This sequence joins TRBV27 and TRBJ2-4; D might be TRBD1 (6 bases). The CDR3 contains 17 residues. Germline loops: CDR1 MNHEY, CDR2 SMNVEV (reference sequence). Trimming took 5 bases from V and 7 from J, leaving 24 bases between them. DNA for the CDR3: TGTGCCAGCAGTCCGAGGAATGTGGGGGCGAGTAATAACATTCAGTACTTC. Amino acid sequence: CASSPRNVGASNNIQYF.

The J gene is TRBJ2-4, the V gene TRBV7-2, with D uncertain. V was shortened by 5 bases and J by 0 bases, with 11 bases between the two germline ends. This CDR3 has 15 amino acids. Germline CDR1 is SGHTA and CDR2 is FQGNSA. The CDR3 nucleotides read TGTGCCAGCAGCATTAGCAGTATAGCCAAAAACATTCAGTACTTC. It translates to CASSISSIAKNIQYF.

This clone was observed once. The chain has TRBV13 and TRBJ2-5; the D is unclear. Germline CDR1 is PRHDT and CDR2 is FYEKMQ (reference sequence). Trimming took off 5 bases at V and 3 bases at J, with 10 bases between the two ends. This CDR3 is 13 amino acids long. The CDR3 loop is CASSQYRKETQYF. In nucleotides, the CDR3 is TGTGCCAGCAGCCAATACAGAAAAGAGACCCAGTACTTC.

CDR3 coding DNA: TGTGCCAGCAGCTCATTTGGGGGCTTGTACGAGCAGTACTTC. This codes for CASSSFGGLYEQYF. The rearrangement links TRBV5-6 to TRBJ2-7, with D tentatively TRBD1 (6 bases). V was trimmed by 3 bases and J by 4 bases, leaving 14 bases between them. The CDR3 contains 14 residues. Germline V gene data show CDR1 as SGHDT and CDR2 as YYEEEE.

The rearrangement uses TRBV5-1 and TRBJ1-2; no firm D call. CDR1 and CDR2 from the germline V gene are SGHRS and YFSETQ. Trimming took off 1 base at V and 2 bases at J, with 9 bases between the two ends. CDR3 length equals 14 residues. The CDR3 protein is CASSLSGGNYGYTF. DNA of the CDR3: TGCGCCAGCAGCTTGAGCGGCGGGAACTATGGCTACACCTTC.

The V call is TRBV29-1, the J call TRBJ2-7, with 7 bases identical to TRBD1. Germline lookup yields CDR1 SQVTM and CDR2 ANQGSEA. There are 11 residues in the CDR3. V was pared by 7 bases and J by 2 bases, with 2 bases of the junction left unmatched. CDR3 sequence (DNA): TGCAGCGCCGGGACAGCCTACGAGCAGTACTTC. Translating gives CSAGTAYEQYF.

This chain uses TRBV30 with TRBJ2-7; D remains ambiguous. Germline lookup yields CDR1 GTSNPN and CDR2 SVGIG (reference sequence). V dropped 2 bases and J dropped 5 bases, with 19 bases sitting between them. The CDR3 consists of 15 residues. The CDR3 DNA reads TGTGCCTGGAGTCCTAACTGGCCCGCTGGGCACGAGCAGTACTTC. Its protein product is CAWSPNWPAGHEQYF.

The V and J genes are TRBV1 and TRBJ2-6. TRBV1 has pseudogene status. The CDR3 contains 16 residues. The CDR3: CKQPPLRGAGANVLTF. CDR3 DNA: TGCAAACAGCCCCCCCTACGGGGCGCGGGGGCCAACGTCCTGACTTTC.